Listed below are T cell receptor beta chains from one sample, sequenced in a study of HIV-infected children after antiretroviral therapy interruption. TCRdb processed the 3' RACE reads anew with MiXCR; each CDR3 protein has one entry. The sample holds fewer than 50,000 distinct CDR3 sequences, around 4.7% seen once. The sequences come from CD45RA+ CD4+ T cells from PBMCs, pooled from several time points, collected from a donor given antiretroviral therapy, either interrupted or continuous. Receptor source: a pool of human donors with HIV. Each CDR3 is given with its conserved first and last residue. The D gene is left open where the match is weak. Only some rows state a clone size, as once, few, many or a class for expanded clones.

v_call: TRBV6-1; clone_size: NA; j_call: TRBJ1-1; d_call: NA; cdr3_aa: CASSERTVNTEAFF; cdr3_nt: TGTGCCAGCTCTGAAAGGACGGTGAACACTGAAGCTTTCTTT
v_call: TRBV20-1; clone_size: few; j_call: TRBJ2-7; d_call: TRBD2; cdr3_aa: CSAIALAGYEQYF; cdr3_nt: TGCAGTGCTATAGCTCTAGCGGGGTACGAGCAGTACTTC
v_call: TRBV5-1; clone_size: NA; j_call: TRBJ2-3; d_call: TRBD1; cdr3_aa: CASRFGQGSDTQYF; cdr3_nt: TGCGCCAGCAGATTCGGACAGGGCTCAGATACGCAGTATTTT
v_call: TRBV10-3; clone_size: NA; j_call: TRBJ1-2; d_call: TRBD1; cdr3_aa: CAIAGQNSNYGYTF; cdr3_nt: TGTGCCATCGCGGGACAGAACTCTAACTATGGCTACACCTTC
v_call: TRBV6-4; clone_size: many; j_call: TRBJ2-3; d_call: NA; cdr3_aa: CASSERAGLDTQYF; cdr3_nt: TGTGCCAGCAGTGAACGTGCGGGGTTAGATACGCAGTATTTT
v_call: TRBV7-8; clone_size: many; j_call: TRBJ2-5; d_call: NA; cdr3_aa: CASSPIPGLQETQYF; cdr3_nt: TGTGCCAGCAGCCCAATCCCGGGCTTGCAAGAGACCCAGTACTTC
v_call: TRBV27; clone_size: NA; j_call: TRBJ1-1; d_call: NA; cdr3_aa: CASSLTGYTEAFF; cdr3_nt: TGTGCCAGCAGTTTGACGGGTTACACTGAAGCTTTCTTT
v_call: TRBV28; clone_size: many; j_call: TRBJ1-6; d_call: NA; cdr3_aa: CASRGGSSYNSPLHF; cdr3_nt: TGTGCCAGCAGGGGCGGGAGCTCCTATAATTCACCCCTCCACTTT
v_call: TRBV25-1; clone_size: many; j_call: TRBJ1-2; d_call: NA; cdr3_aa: CASSVNRDGYTF; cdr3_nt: TGTGCCAGCAGTGTGAACAGGGATGGCTACACCTTC
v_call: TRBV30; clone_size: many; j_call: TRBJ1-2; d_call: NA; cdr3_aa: CASGRGEGPNGYTF; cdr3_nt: TGTGCCTCCGGTCGGGGAGAAGGGCCGAATGGCTACACCTTC
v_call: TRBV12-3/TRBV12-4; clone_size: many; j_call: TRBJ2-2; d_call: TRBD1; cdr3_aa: CASSPDRGRSGIGELFF; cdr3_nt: TGTGCCAGCAGTCCCGACAGGGGGAGAAGTGGGATCGGGGAGCTGTTTTTT
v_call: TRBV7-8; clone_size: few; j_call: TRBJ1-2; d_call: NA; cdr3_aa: CASSLVGRVNYGYTF; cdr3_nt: TGTGCCAGCAGCTTAGTGGGCAGAGTAAACTATGGCTACACCTTC
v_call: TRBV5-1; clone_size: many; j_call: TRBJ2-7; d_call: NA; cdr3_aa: CASSFEGVYEQYF; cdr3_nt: TGCGCCAGCAGCTTTGAGGGGGTCTACGAGCAGTACTTC
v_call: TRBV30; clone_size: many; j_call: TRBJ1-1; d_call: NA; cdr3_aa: CAWSVGGNTEAFF; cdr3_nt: TGTGCCTGGAGTGTTGGAGGGAACACTGAAGCTTTCTTT
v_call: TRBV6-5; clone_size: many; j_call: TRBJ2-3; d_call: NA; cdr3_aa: CASSYAGENTQYF; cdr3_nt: TGTGCCAGCAGTTACGCGGGCGAAAATACGCAGTATTTT
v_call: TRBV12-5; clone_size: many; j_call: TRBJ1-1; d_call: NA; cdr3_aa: CASGPRREEGNTEAFF; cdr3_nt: TGTGCTAGTGGTCCCCGGAGGGAGGAAGGGAACACTGAAGCTTTCTTT
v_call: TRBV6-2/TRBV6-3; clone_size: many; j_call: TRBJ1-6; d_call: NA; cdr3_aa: CATDSRQTNSPLHF; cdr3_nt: TGTGCCACTGACTCCAGGCAGACTAATTCACCCCTCCACTTT
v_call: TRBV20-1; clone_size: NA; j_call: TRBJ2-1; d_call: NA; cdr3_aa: CSAVPLGGPYNEQFF; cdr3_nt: TGCAGTGCTGTTCCCTTGGGGGGGCCCTACAATGAGCAGTTCTTC
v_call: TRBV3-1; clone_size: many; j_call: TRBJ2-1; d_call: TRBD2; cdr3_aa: CASSQTLAIVSEQFF; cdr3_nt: TGTGCCAGCAGCCAAACACTAGCGATTGTCTCTGAGCAGTTCTTC
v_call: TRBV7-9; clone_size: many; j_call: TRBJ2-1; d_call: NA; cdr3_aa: CASSTRSLSDEQFF; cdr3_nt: TGTGCCAGCAGCACCCGAAGCCTTAGCGATGAGCAGTTCTTC
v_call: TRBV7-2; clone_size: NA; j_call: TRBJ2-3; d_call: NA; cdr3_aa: CASSLRGSDTQYF; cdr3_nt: TGTGCCAGCAGCTTGCGCGGATCAGATACGCAGTATTTT
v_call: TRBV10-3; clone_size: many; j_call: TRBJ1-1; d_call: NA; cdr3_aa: CAISAGGANTEAFF; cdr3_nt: TGTGCCATCAGTGCGGGAGGGGCGAACACTGAAGCTTTCTTT
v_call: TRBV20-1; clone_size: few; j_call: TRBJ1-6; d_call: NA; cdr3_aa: CSASSTVLGYNSPLHF; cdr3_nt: TGCAGTGCTAGCTCGACAGTATTGGGGTATAATTCACCCCTCCACTTT
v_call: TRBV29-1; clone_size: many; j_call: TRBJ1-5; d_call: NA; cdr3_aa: CSVVPGGAGQPQHF; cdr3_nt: TGCAGCGTTGTTCCGGGGGGCGCCGGTCAGCCCCAGCATTTT
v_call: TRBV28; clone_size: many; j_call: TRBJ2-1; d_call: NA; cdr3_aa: CASNEWGLSTYNEQFF; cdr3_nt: TGTGCCAGTAATGAGTGGGGACTTTCCACCTACAATGAGCAGTTCTTC
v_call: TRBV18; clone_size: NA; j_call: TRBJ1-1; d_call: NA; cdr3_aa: CASSPPGQLNTEAFF; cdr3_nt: TGTGCCAGCTCACCTCCGGGTCAGTTGAACACTGAAGCTTTCTTT
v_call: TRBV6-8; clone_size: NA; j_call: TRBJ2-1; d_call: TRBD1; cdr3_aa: CASSPPPGQGFNEQFF; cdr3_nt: TGTGCCAGCAGTCCACCCCCGGGACAGGGATTTAATGAGCAGTTCTTC
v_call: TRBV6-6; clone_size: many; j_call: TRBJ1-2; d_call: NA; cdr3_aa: CASSRGEDRGYTF; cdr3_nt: TGTGCCAGCAGTCGAGGAGAGGATCGGGGCTACACCTTC
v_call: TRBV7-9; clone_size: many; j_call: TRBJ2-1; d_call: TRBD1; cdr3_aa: CASGTGTGQSGQFF; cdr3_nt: TGTGCCAGCGGGACCGGGACAGGGCAATCGGGGCAGTTCTTC
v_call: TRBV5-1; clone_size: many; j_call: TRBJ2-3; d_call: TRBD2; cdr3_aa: CASRLADNTDTQYF; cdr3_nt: TGCGCCAGCCGACTAGCGGACAACACAGATACGCAGTATTTT
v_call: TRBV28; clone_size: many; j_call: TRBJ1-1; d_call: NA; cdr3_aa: CASSPPGPLGFF; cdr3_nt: TGTGCCAGCAGTCCTCCGGGGCCCTTGGGTTTCTTT
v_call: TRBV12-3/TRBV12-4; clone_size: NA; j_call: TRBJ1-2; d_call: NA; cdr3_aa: CASSLGTTNGYTF; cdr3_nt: TGTGCCAGCAGTTTAGGTACGACCAATGGCTACACCTTC
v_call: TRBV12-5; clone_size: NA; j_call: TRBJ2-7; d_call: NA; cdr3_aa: CASGSGTDSYEQYF; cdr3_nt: TGTGCTAGTGGTTCAGGGACCGACTCCTACGAGCAGTACTTC
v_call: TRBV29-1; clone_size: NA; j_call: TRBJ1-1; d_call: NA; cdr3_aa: CSVSPLRGGRTEAFF; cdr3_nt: TGCAGCGTTAGCCCGTTAAGGGGTGGCAGGACTGAAGCTTTCTTT
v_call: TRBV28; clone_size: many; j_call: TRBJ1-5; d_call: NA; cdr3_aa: CASRDPSWGNQPQHF; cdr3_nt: TGTGCCAGCAGGGACCCCTCTTGGGGCAATCAGCCCCAGCATTTT
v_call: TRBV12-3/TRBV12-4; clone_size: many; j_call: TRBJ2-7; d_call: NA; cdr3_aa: CASSYGGARDEQYF; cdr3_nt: TGTGCCAGTTCCTATGGGGGAGCAAGGGACGAGCAGTACTTC
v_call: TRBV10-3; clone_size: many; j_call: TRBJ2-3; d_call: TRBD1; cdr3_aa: CAIKGQAEDTQYF; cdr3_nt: TGTGCCATCAAAGGACAGGCGGAAGATACGCAGTATTTT
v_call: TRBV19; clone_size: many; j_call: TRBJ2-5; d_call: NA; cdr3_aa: CASSRSRQETQYF; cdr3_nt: TGTGCCAGTAGTCGATCAAGGCAAGAGACCCAGTACTTC
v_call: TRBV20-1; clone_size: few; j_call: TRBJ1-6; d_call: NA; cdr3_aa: CSAREERSANSPLHF; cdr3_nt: TGCAGTGCTAGAGAGGAGAGATCAGCCAATTCACCCCTCCACTTT
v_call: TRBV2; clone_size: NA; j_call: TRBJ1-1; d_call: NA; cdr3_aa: CASKSNYMNTEAFF; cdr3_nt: TGTGCCAGCAAATCCAACTACATGAACACTGAAGCTTTCTTT
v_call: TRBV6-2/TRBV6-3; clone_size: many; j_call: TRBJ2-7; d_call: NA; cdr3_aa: CASSSFDRPGQYF; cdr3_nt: TGTGCCAGCAGTTCGTTTGATAGGCCTGGGCAGTACTTC
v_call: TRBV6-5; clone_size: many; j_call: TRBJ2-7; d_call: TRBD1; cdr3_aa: CASSYSRQGIEQYF; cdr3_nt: TGTGCCAGCAGTTACTCGAGACAGGGGATCGAGCAGTACTTC
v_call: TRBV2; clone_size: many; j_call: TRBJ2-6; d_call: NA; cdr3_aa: CASLWGSGANVLTF; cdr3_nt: TGTGCCAGCCTGTGGGGATCTGGGGCCAACGTCCTGACTTTC
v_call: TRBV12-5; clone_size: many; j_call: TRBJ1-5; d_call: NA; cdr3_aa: CASGAASDSNQPQHF; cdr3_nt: TGTGCTAGTGGTGCAGCCTCGGACAGCAATCAGCCCCAGCATTTT
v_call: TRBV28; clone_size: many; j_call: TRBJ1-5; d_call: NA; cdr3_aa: CASSFQPLDVWGNQPQHF; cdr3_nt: TGTGCCAGCAGTTTCCAGCCTCTGGACGTTTGGGGCAATCAGCCCCAGCATTTT
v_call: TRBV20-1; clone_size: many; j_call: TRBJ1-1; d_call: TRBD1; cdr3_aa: CSAGGAGGEAFF; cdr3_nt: TGCAGTGCTGGGGGGGCAGGGGGAGAAGCTTTCTTT
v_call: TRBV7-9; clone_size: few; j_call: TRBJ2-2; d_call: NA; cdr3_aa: CASSLLRTANTGELFF; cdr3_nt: TGTGCCAGCAGCCTGCTTAGGACGGCGAACACCGGGGAGCTGTTTTTT
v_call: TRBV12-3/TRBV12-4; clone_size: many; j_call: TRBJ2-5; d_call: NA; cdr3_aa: CASSTDSQETQYF; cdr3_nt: TGTGCCAGCAGTACGGACAGCCAAGAGACCCAGTACTTC